This section outlines one T cell receptor (beta chain) sequence together with its context. Its antigen is still unknown. No conserved phenylalanine or tryptophan ends this CDR3, so it is likely a read error. The DNA is left out, because the CDR3 cannot be placed on it with certainty; the CDR3 is given as TCRdb lists it. This record comes from a study of chemoradiotherapy in HPV16-positive cancers. Findings and caveats of the study: During treatment, candidate HPV-specific clones and E7-related motifs expanded in tumor. HPV-specific T cells were functionally defined from only two HPV16-positive patients. HPV-responsive T-cell expansion during chemoradiotherapy was linked to improved recurrence-free survival in HPV16-positive patients.

Profiling relied on immunoSEQ multiplex PCR, and the TCRdb table lists in-frame clones only, not all of them. The repertoire holds under 50,000 clones, with around 80% as singletons. The CDR3 region is 9 residues in length, termini included. The germline gives CDR1 SGHKS, CDR2 YYEKEE (reference sequence). The chain recombines TRBV5-5 with TRBJ1-1. The TCR sequence derives from a human donor with HPV-associated anogenital cancer. Specimen: blood, collected from a patient who underwent chemoradiotherapy. Here the CDR3 reads CASSLGIIV.